Here is one TCR beta chain with its context. Antigen: not known. The junction shows a germline mismatch at one end, possibly a read error. This entry comes from a study of T-cell memory formation after mild COVID-19. Study-level background: For the most part, TCR clusters were specific to one donor.

Study conclusions and caveats: Clonal second-wave expansions that peaked on day 37 had unconfirmed SARS-CoV-2 specificity.

CDR1 DFQATT and CDR2 SNEGSKA come from the germline V gene (reference sequence). The CDR3 consists of 11 residues. One entry per CDR3 protein results from TCRdb running MiXCR on the 5' RACE reads. The sample shows about 210,000 distinct CDR3 sequences, roughly a tenth of them seen only once. This clonotype originated in a man between 18 and 29 years old who had mild COVID-19 (a few samples of this study predate the infection). Cell type and time point are not known. This chain uses TRBV20-1 with TRBJ1-2, with no clear D. Material: PBMCs or a T cell subset sorted from them (not recorded which). CDR3 sequence (DNA): TGTAGGTCGGGCGAGAACTATGGCTACACCTTC. Protein product: CRSGENYGYTF.